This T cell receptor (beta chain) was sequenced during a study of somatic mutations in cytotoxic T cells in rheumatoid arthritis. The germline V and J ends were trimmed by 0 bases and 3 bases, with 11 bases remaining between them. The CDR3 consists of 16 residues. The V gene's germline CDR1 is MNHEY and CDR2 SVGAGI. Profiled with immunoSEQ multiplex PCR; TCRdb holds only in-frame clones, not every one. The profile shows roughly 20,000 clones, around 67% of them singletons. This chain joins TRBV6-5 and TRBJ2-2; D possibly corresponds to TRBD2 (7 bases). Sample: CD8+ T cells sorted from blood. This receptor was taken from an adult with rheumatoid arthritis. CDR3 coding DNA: TGTGCCAGCAGTTACTCGGGGGGGCAGTACACCGGGGAGCTGTTTTTT. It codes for CASSYSGGQYTGELFF.